This section outlines one T cell receptor (beta chain) sequence together with its context. Seattle enrolled patients during active infection and tracked them longitudinally. Assay: immunoSEQ multiplex PCR; the TCRdb copy retains only in-frame clones and omits some. Of under 250,000 clones listed, about nine tenths are singletons. This entry comes from a study of blood T cell repertoires in COVID-19. On the study more broadly: Collection of acute and convalescent COVID-19 samples took place in the United States, Italy and Spain.

The source is a middle-aged man with COVID-19, enrolled during active disease. The sequenced material came from peripheral blood.

CDR3 sequence: CASSLGGQGGNTEAFF. CDR3 in DNA: TGTGCCAGCAGCTTAGGCGGACAGGGAGGGAACACTGAAGCTTTCTTT. The genes are TRBV13 and TRBJ1-1; 8 bases are a match to TRBD1. V shed 0 bases and J 1 base; nucleotides not matched to a gene: 4. Per germline, CDR1 PRHDT and CDR2 FYEKMQ (reference sequence). This CDR3 is built from 16 residues.